This T cell receptor beta chain was sequenced during a study of T cells in Graves' hyperthyroidism and ophthalmopathy. The investigators amplified TCR beta CDR3 regions from RNA transcripts. RT-PCR in the first round (using the HTBI primer set) targeted the TCR CDR3. TCRdb re-analysed the multiplex PCR reads in MiXCR, keeping a single row per CDR3 protein. The data contain around 300,000 distinct CDR3 sequences, around 22% of them singletons. The ends were cut back, 7 bases at V and 0 bases at J, with 13 bases in the middle. The germline CDR1 and CDR2 sequences are SNHLY and FYNNEI. The CDR3 is made up of 15 amino acids.

The J gene is TRBJ1-5, the V gene TRBV2; a weak D match, TRBD1 (5 bases). Sequencing used blood. The receptor was derived from a man younger than 40 with Graves' ophthalmopathy. CDR3 nucleotide sequence: TGTGCCAGCACCAGTGACAGCCATAGCAATCAGCCCCAGCATTTT. Translated: CASTSDSHSNQPQHF. Using reference TRBV2 and TRBJ1-5 for the parts outside the CDR3, the full variable domain is EPEVTQTPSHQVTQMGQEVILRCVPISNHLYFYWYRQILGQKVEFLVSFYNNEISEKSEIFDDQFSVERPDGSNFTLKIRSTKLEDSAMYFCASTSDSHSNQPQHFGDGTRLSIL.